Below, 29 T cell receptor beta chains from the same sample are listed, as sequenced in a study of blood T cell repertoires in COVID-19. Sequenced by immunoSEQ multiplex PCR; TCRdb stores in-frame clones only, minus some. The sample records 40,000 to 50,000 clones, about 89% being singletons. Sequenced input: peripheral blood. The receptors come from a human donor in a cohort sampled during active COVID-19.

The chain combines TRBV27 with TRBJ2-3; TRBD2 matches at 10 bases. The ends lost 3 bases at V and 8 bases at J; junction bases unmatched: 8. Germline CDR1 is MNHEY and CDR2 is SMNVEV (reference sequence). CDR3 size: 15 residues. The DNA of the CDR3 is TGTGCCAGCAGTTTGGTTCCGAGCGGGAGGGGTACGCAGTATTTT. This sequence encodes CASSLVPSGRGTQYF.

This chain links TRBV7-2 with TRBJ2-3; the match to TRBD2 covers 11 bases. CDR3 length equals 16 residues. Trimming removed 1 base from V and 4 bases from J; junction bases left unmatched: 4. The germline V gene encodes CDR1 SGHTA and CDR2 FQGNSA. This CDR3 reads CASSLEGLAVADTQYF. CDR3 in DNA: TGTGCCAGCAGCTTAGAGGGACTAGCGGTTGCAGATACGCAGTATTTT.

The V and J genes are TRBV10-3 and TRBJ2-3; D not certain. Germline V gives CDR1 ENHRY, CDR2 SYGVKD. The CDR3 spans 13 residues. Trimming took off 7 bases at V and 2 bases at J, with 10 bases between the two ends. The CDR3 DNA is TGTGCCATCAACGAGGAGCCCACAGATACGCAGTATTTT. Amino acid sequence: CAINEEPTDTQYF.

V gene TRBV5-1 combines with J gene TRBJ2-7; the match to TRBD2 covers 10 bases. Trimming removed 3 bases from V and 6 bases from J; junction bases left unmatched: 9. Germline V gene sequence: CDR1 SGHRS, CDR2 YFSETQ. There are 15 residues in the CDR3. The CDR3 loop is CASSYQAGGPSEQYF. The DNA of the CDR3 is TGCGCCAGCAGCTACCAAGCGGGAGGGCCTAGCGAGCAGTACTTC.

The genes are TRBV6-6 and TRBJ2-1; possible D gene TRBD2, 7 bases. The V gene's germline CDR1 is MNHNY and CDR2 SVGAGI (reference sequence). Deletions cut 8 bases from V and 8 bases from J, with 22 bases between. The CDR3 contains 15 residues. In DNA, the CDR3 is TGTGCCAGCCGCCCCGGGGGGAGGGGGGCCCATGAGCAGTTCTTC. Translated: CASRPGGRGAHEQFF.

The chain carries TRBV29-1 and TRBJ2-7; 8 nucleotides agree with TRBD2. Germline loops: CDR1 SQVTM, CDR2 ANQGSEA. The CDR3 consists of 17 residues. The CDR3 DNA follows: TGCAACACTCTAGGCGGGAGGCCCAAAAGGAGCTCCTACGAGCAGTACTTC. Translation gives CNTLGGRPKRSSYEQYF.

The chain joins TRBV7-2 to TRBJ1-2; TRBD1 aligns across 8 bases. CDR1 is SGHTA, CDR2 FQGNSA, per germline. This CDR3 has 14 residues. The V and J ends lost 3 bases and 2 bases, in that order; junction bases with no gene match: 2. The DNA for the CDR3 is TGTGCCAGCAGCTTCGGACAGGGAAACTATGGCTACACCTTC. Translation: CASSFGQGNYGYTF.

This chain joins TRBV9 and TRBJ2-6; D is perhaps TRBD1 (6 bases). The germline V gene encodes CDR1 SGDLS and CDR2 YYNGEE. This CDR3 contains 15 residues. The V and J ends lost 4 bases and 4 bases respectively, with 12 bases between them. This CDR3 reads CASSSTGSGANVLTF. CDR3 nucleotide sequence: TGTGCCAGCAGCAGTACAGGGTCCGGGGCCAACGTCCTGACTTTC.

CDR3 amino acids: CASSFVSGLGTEAFF. The CDR3 nucleotides read TGCGCCAGCAGCTTTGTATCAGGGTTGGGCACTGAAGCTTTCTTT. This sequence joins TRBV5-1 and TRBJ1-1; D may be TRBD1 (5 bases). Germline CDR1 SGHRS, CDR2 YFSETQ. This CDR3 has 15 residues. V shed 2 bases and J shed 4 bases, with 15 bases lying between them.

The V gene is TRBV6-2 or TRBV6-3, the J gene TRBJ2-6, with TRBD1 as a possible D gene (5 bases). Germline values: CDR1 MNHEY, CDR2 SVGEGT. The germline V and J ends were trimmed by 5 bases and 0 bases, with 8 bases remaining between them. The CDR3 contains 15 residues. The chain's CDR3 is CASSAQGSGANVLTF. Written as DNA, the CDR3 is TGTGCCAGCAGTGCTCAGGGCTCTGGGGCCAACGTCCTGACTTTC.

The V call is TRBV5-1, the J call TRBJ2-3; D unclear. The CDR3 has 15 amino acids. The V end lost 3 bases, the J end lost 0 bases, and 11 bases lay between the germline ends. CDR1 and CDR2 from the germline V gene are SGHRS and YFSETQ. In DNA form, the CDR3 reads TGCGCCAGCAGCTCCGGTCGAGCTAGCACAGATACGCAGTATTTT. Amino acid sequence: CASSSGRASTDTQYF. Drawing the rest from reference TRBV5-1 and TRBJ2-3, the complete variable domain is KAGVTQTPRYLIKTRGQQVTLSCSPISGHRSVSWYQQTPGQGLQFLFEYFSETQRNKGNFPGRFSGRQFSNSRSEMNVSTLELGDSALYLCASSSGRASTDTQYFGPGTRLTVL.

The V and J genes are TRBV2 and TRBJ1-1, with no clear D. CDR1 is SNHLY, CDR2 FYNNEI, per germline. The CDR3 runs to 11 residues. Trimming cost V 6 bases and J 11 bases, with 13 bases left between them. The CDR3 is CASRYRTRAFF. The CDR3 nucleotides are TGTGCCAGCAGGTACAGAACTCGGGCTTTCTTT.

The gene calls are TRBV11-2 and TRBJ2-2; perhaps TRBD1 as D (5 bases). The CDR3 runs to 15 residues. Germline CDR1 reads SGHAT; CDR2 reads FQNNGV. V was trimmed by 5 bases and J by 1 base, leaving 11 bases between them. CDR3 residues: CASSHQDRNTGELFF. In nucleotides, the CDR3 is TGTGCCAGCAGCCACCAAGACAGGAACACCGGGGAGCTGTTTTTT.

The chain combines TRBV5-4 with TRBJ1-2, with unresolved D. Between the trimmed V and J ends, which lost 2 bases and 0 bases, there was a span of 8 bases. The CDR3 is 14 amino acids. Germline V gives CDR1 SGHNT, CDR2 YYREEE (reference sequence). The DNA of the CDR3 is TGTGCCAGCAGCTTCGGGAGTTCTAACTATGGCTACACCTTC. Its translation: CASSFGSSNYGYTF.

This chain links TRBV5-6 with TRBJ2-7; perhaps TRBD1 as D (5 bases). Trimming took 4 bases from V and 7 from J, leaving 12 bases between them. The CDR3 is 12 residues long. Germline lookup yields CDR1 SGHDT and CDR2 YYEEEE. CDR3 protein: CASSAGSGEQYF. The CDR3 DNA sequence: TGTGCCAGCAGCGCAGGGTCTGGGGAGCAGTACTTC.

The chain uses TRBV7-6 and TRBJ2-2; D is possibly TRBD1 (6 bases). V was trimmed by 2 bases and J by 5 bases, leaving 12 bases between them. The CDR3 runs 15 residues. Germline V gives CDR1 SGHVS, CDR2 FNYEAQ. The CDR3 coding sequence is TGTGCCAGCAGCTTATTTACAGGGCAAACCGGGGAGCTGTTTTTT. Translated, it gives CASSLFTGQTGELFF. Based on the CDR3 plus reference TRBV7-6 and TRBJ2-2, the full variable domain is GAGVSQSPRYKVTKRGQDVALRCDPISGHVSLYWYRQALGQGPEFLTYFNYEAQQDKSGLPNDRFSAERPEGSISTLTIQRTEQRDSAMYRCASSLFTGQTGELFFGEGSRLTVL.

The gene calls are TRBV2 and TRBJ2-2, with 8 bases matching TRBD1. CDR1 is SNHLY, CDR2 FYNNEI, per germline. Trimming at V came to 9 bases and at J to 5 bases, leaving 8 bases not matched to a gene. The CDR3 is 14 residues long. CDR3 nucleotides: TGTGCCAGAAAAGGACAGGGTGTGACCGGGGAGCTGTTTTTT. Translating it yields CARKGQGVTGELFF.

This rearrangement joins TRBV3-1 (or the pseudogene TRBV3-2) to TRBJ1-1; 8 bases fit TRBD1. The V gene's germline CDR1 is LGHDT and CDR2 YNNKEL (reference sequence). Unmatched junction bases numbered 8, after V lost 5 bases and J lost 3 bases. The CDR3 sequence is 15 residues long. CDR3 protein: CASSTRDRPYTEAFF. The DNA of the CDR3 is TGTGCCAGCAGCACTAGGGACAGGCCCTACACTGAAGCTTTCTTT.

The V gene is TRBV7-8, the J gene TRBJ1-1, with 8 bases lining up with TRBD1. Germline-derived CDR1 and CDR2 are SGHVS and FQNEAQ. Germline trimming cut 5 bases from V and 5 bases from J; bases unmatched to any gene: 7. The CDR3 is made up of 14 amino acids. The CDR3 coding sequence is TGTGCCAGCAGCGGCACAGGGGGGGGGACTGAAGCTTTCTTT. Translated: CASSGTGGGTEAFF.

The chain links TRBV5-6 to TRBJ1-1; no definite D call. The CDR3 has 12 residues. Looked up from germline, CDR1 is SGHDT and CDR2 is YYEEEE. With 4 bases removed from V and 4 bases from J, the gap between germline ends came to 8 bases. The chain's CDR3 is CASSTLATEAFF. CDR3 DNA sequence: TGTGCCAGCAGCACCTTGGCCACTGAAGCTTTCTTT.

CDR3 coding DNA: TGCAGTGCGGGACACGGGGATACGCAGTATTTT. Its translation is CSAGHGDTQYF. The rearrangement joins TRBV20-1 to TRBJ2-3, with D possibly TRBD1 on 6 matching bases. Germline assignment: CDR1 DFQATT and CDR2 SNEGSKA (reference sequence). The ends were cut back, 6 bases at V and 6 bases at J, with 10 bases in the middle. This CDR3 has 11 residues.

The rearrangement uses TRBV9 and TRBJ2-2; D might be TRBD2 (5 bases). This CDR3 has 13 residues. Germline CDR1 and CDR2: SGDLS and YYNGEE. V lost 5 bases, J lost 5 bases, and 10 bases lay in between. CDR3 sequence (DNA): TGTGCCAGCAGTGGACTCAAAACCGGGGAGCTGTTTTTT. It translates to CASSGLKTGELFF. Supplemented by reference TRBV9 and TRBJ2-2, the full variable domain reads DSGVTQTPKHLITATGQRVTLRCSPRSGDLSVYWYQQSLDQGLQFLIQYYNGEERAKGNILERFSAQQFPDLHSELNLSSLELGDSALYFCASSGLKTGELFFGEGSRLTVL.

V usage is TRBV28 and J usage is TRBJ1-5; possibly TRBD1 for D (5 bases). Trimming took 5 bases from V and 7 from J, leaving 6 bases between them. This CDR3 comprises 11 residues. Germline V lookup: CDR1 MDHEN, CDR2 SYDVKM. CDR3 sequence (DNA): TGTGCCAGCAGTGGGGCCCAGCCCCAGCATTTT. Protein: CASSGAQPQHF.

Regarding this clone: Germline is not matched at one junction end, which may reflect a read error. The chain is built from TRBV7-9 and TRBJ1-4, with unresolved D. CDR3 length: 12 amino acids. Germline-derived CDR1 and CDR2 are SEHNR and FQNEAQ (reference sequence). This CDR3 is CASSPPDEKLFF. CDR3 sequence (DNA): TGTGCCAGCAGCCCACCCGATGAGAAACTGTTTTTT.

The V gene is TRBV11-1, the J gene TRBJ2-5, with 11 bases fitting TRBD2. CDR1 and CDR2 (germline): SGHAT, FQDESV (reference sequence). The length of the CDR3 is 16 residues. Losses at the gene ends were 1 base for V and 5 bases for J; bases not matched to a gene: 6. The CDR3 sequence: CASSLGTSGRGETQYF. The CDR3, as DNA: TGTGCCAGCAGCTTAGGCACTAGCGGGAGAGGGGAGACCCAGTACTTC.

This chain uses TRBV18 with TRBJ2-7; 8 nucleotides match TRBD2. The trim removed 6 bases at V and 7 bases at J, leaving 8 bases unmatched. CDR1 and CDR2 (germline): KGHSH, LQKENI. CDR3 length: 13 amino acids. As DNA, the CDR3 is TGTGCCAGCTCCCTGACGGGGGGGGTGGAGCAGTACTTC. This sequence encodes CASSLTGGVEQYF. Using reference TRBV18 and TRBJ2-7 for the parts outside the CDR3, the full variable domain is NAGVMQNPRHLVRRRGQEARLRCSPMKGHSHVYWYRQLPEEGLKFMVYLQKENIIDESGMPKERFSAEFPKEGPSILRIQQVVRGDSAAYFCASSLTGGVEQYFGPGTRLTVT.

This clone was counted only a few times. V usage is TRBV15 and J usage is TRBJ2-2; 12 bases align to TRBD2. The ends lost 0 bases at V and 1 base at J; junction bases unmatched: 6. Germline V gene lookup returns CDR1 LNHNV and CDR2 YYDKDF (reference sequence). CDR3 length equals 19 residues. CDR3 region: CATSRDIPGLAGNTGELFF. In DNA, the CDR3 is TGTGCCACCAGCAGAGATATTCCGGGACTAGCGGGGAACACCGGGGAGCTGTTTTTT.

This clone was recorded once. The chain has TRBV2 and TRBJ1-6; D ambiguous. The CDR3 covers 18 residues. V was pared by 3 bases and J by 5 bases, with 20 bases between. Germline assignment: CDR1 SNHLY and CDR2 FYNNEI. DNA of the CDR3: TGTGCCAGCAGTGATACCCAGGTCCGAATACAGCATAATTCACCCCTCCACTTT. This sequence encodes CASSDTQVRIQHNSPLHF.

The chain employs TRBV3-1 (or the pseudogene TRBV3-2) and TRBJ2-1; TRBD1 matches 9 bases. CDR1 and CDR2 (germline): LGHDT, YNNKEL (reference sequence). The CDR3 spans 17 residues. With 3 bases clipped from V and 9 bases from J, the junction kept 15 bases outside the gene matches. In DNA form, the CDR3 reads TGTGCCAGCAGCCATTCCTCCAGACAGGGGGTAGCGGGTGAGCAGTTCTTC. Protein sequence: CASSHSSRQGVAGEQFF.